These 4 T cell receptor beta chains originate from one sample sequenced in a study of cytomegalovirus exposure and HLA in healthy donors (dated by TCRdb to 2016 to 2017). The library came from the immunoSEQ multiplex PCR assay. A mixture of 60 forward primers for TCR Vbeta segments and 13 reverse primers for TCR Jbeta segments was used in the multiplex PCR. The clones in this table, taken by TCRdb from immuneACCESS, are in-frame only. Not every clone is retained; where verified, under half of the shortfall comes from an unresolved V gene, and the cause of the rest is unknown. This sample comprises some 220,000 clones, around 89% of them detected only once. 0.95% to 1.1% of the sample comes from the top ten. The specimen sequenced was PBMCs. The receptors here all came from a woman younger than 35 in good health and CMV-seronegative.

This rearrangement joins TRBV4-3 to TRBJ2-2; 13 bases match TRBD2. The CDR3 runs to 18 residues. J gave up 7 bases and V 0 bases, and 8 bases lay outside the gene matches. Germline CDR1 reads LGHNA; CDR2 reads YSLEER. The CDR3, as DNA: TGCGCCAGCAGCCAAGAAGTTGGGACTAGCGGGGAGGACGGGGAGCTGTTTTTT. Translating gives CASSQEVGTSGEDGELFF.

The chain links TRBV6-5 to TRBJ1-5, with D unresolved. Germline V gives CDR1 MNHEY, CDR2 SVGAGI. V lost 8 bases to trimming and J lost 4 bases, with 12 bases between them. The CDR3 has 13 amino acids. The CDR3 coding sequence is TGTGCCAGCCACGGACGGGAGAATCAGCCCCAGCATTTT. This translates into CASHGRENQPQHF.

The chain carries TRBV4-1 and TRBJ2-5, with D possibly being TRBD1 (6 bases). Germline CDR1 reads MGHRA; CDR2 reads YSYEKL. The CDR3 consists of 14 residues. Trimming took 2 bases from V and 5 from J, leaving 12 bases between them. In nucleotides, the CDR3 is TGCGCCAGCAGCCAAAACAGGGTTTTCGAGACCCAGTACTTC. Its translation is CASSQNRVFETQYF.

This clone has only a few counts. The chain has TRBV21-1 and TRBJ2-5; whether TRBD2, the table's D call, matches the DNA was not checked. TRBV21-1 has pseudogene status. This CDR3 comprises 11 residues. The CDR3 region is CASSIGETQYF. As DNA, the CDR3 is TGTGCCAGCAGCATCGGAGAGACCCAGTACTTC.